This T cell receptor beta chain was sequenced during a study of blood T cell repertoires in COVID-19. The CDR3 is 15 amino acids. V gave up 2 bases and J gave up 5 bases; unmatched junction bases: 5. Germline V gene data show CDR1 as LNHDA and CDR2 as SQIVND (reference sequence). Here immunoSEQ multiplex PCR was the method, and the copy in TCRdb shows in-frame clones only, minus some. This table has 130,000 to 150,000 clones, 87% appearing once. Sequencing input: peripheral blood. The clonotype originates from a woman between 50 and 59 years old with acute or convalescent COVID-19. The rearrangement links TRBV19 to TRBJ1-5; 8 bases are a match to TRBD1. CDR3 in DNA: TGTGCCAGTAGTATAATGTCAGGGGGCTATCAGCCCCAGCATTTT. This codes for CASSIMSGGYQPQHF.